This T cell receptor (beta chain) emerged from a study of T-cell memory formation after mild COVID-19. At the level of the study: Clustering of TCRs was largely donor specific.

TCRdb processed the 5' RACE reads anew with MiXCR; each CDR3 protein has one entry. The repertoire consists of fewer than 250,000 distinct CDR3 sequences, with 15% occurring once and the leading ten covering under 2.5%. Germline-derived CDR1 and CDR2 are SQVTM and ANQGSEA. Trimming took off 6 bases at V and 1 base at J, with 12 bases between the two ends. CDR3 length: 13 residues. This receptor was obtained from an adult woman who had mild COVID-19 (a few samples of this study predate the infection). Cell type and time point are not known. The V and J genes are TRBV29-1 and TRBJ1-1, with D possibly being TRBD1 (6 bases). Input material: PBMCs or a T cell subset sorted from them (not recorded which). The CDR3 nucleotides read TGCAGCGTGGTTGGACAGCAGAACACTGAAGCTTTCTTT. Amino acid sequence: CSVVGQQNTEAFF. The full variable domain, its missing parts supplied by reference TRBV29-1 and TRBJ1-1, is SAVISQKPSRDICQRGTSLTIQCQVDSQVTMMFWYRQQPGQSLTLIATANQGSEATYESGFVIDKFPISRPNLTFSTLTVSNMSPEDSSIYLCSVVGQQNTEAFFGQGTRLTVV.